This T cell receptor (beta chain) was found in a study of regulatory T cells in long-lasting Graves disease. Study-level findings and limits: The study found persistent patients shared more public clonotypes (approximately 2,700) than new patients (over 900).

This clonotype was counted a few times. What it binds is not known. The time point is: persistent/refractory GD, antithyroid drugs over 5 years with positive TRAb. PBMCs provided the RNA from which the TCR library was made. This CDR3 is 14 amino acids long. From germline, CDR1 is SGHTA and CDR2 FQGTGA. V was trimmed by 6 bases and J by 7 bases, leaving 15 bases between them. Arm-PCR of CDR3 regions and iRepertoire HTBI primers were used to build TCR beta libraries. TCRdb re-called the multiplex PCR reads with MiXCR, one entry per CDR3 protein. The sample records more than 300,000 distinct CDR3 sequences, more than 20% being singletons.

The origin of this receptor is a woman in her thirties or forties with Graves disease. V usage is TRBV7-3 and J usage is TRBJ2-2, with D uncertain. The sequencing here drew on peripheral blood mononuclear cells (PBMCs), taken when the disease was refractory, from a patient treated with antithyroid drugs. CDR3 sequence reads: CASRSDTVDGELFF. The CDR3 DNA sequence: TGTGCCAGCAGATCTGACACTGTGGACGGGGAGCTGTTTTTT.